This T cell receptor beta chain was sequenced for a study of technical replicates of blood from four donors. Per germline, CDR1 MGHRA and CDR2 YSYEKL. V was pared by 0 bases and J by 1 base, with 4 bases of the junction left unmatched. The CDR3 covers 16 residues. Assay: immunoSEQ multiplex PCR; the TCRdb copy retains only in-frame clones and omits some. Of roughly 80,000 clones in the sample, 90% to 95% are singletons; the top ten hold 0.41%. The receptor was isolated from a human donor in good health. The genes are TRBV4-1 and TRBJ2-3, with 7 nucleotides matching TRBD2. Sequenced input: T cells isolated from PBMCs. Written as DNA, the CDR3 is TGCGCCAGCAGCCAAGATGGGGCGGGAGGCACAGATACGCAGTATTTT. Its translation is CASSQDGAGGTDTQYF.